One and the same sample provided the 11 T cell receptor beta chains below, sequenced in a study of blood T cell repertoires in COVID-19. Clones were read by immunoSEQ multiplex PCR, and TCRdb kept only the in-frame ones, dropping some. The sample includes some 150,000 clones, 87% of them seen just once. Sequenced input: peripheral blood. Every receptor here comes from a woman aged 40 to 50 with acute or convalescent COVID-19.

The gene calls are TRBV6-5 and TRBJ2-3; D is perhaps TRBD2 (5 bases). The germline CDR1 and CDR2 sequences are MNHEY and SVGAGI. The CDR3 contains 14 residues. V was cut by 7 bases and J by 5 bases, with 16 bases left in between. CDR3 protein: CASILSRGLDTQYF. CDR3 in DNA: TGTGCCAGCATCCTGTCTCGAGGGCTAGATACGCAGTATTTT.

The chain combines TRBV6-5 with TRBJ1-1; TRBD1 matches at 9 bases. Germline assignment: CDR1 MNHEY and CDR2 SVGAGI. CDR3 length: 14 amino acids. With 6 bases clipped from V and 5 bases from J, the junction kept 7 bases outside the gene matches. Written as DNA, the CDR3 is TGTGCCAGCAGACCACAGGGGGCTGGTACTGAAGCTTTCTTT. Its protein product is CASRPQGAGTEAFF.

The rearrangement uses TRBV9 and TRBJ2-3; 7 bases agree with TRBD2. Trimming cost V 4 bases and J 3 bases; bases outside gene matches: 8. The CDR3 contains 15 residues. Germline V gene sequence: CDR1 SGDLS, CDR2 YYNGEE. Written as DNA, the CDR3 is TGTGCCAGCAGCCCCCGGGGGGAGTATACAGATACGCAGTATTTT. This codes for CASSPRGEYTDTQYF.

The chain couples TRBV6-2 or TRBV6-3 to TRBJ1-1, with a tentative D call TRBD1 (5 bases). Trimming pared 2 bases from V and 4 bases from J, leaving 14 bases between. Germline V CDR1 and CDR2: MNHEY, SVGEGT. This CDR3 is built from 15 residues. The CDR3 reads CASSYGRGFSTEAFF. In nucleotides, the CDR3 is TGTGCCAGCAGTTACGGGAGGGGTTTCTCCACTGAAGCTTTCTTT.

The rearrangement links TRBV5-5 to TRBJ2-1; 9 nucleotides match TRBD1. Per germline, CDR1 SGHKS and CDR2 YYEKEE (reference sequence). This CDR3 is 15 amino acids long. V shed 0 bases, J shed 6 bases, and the junction held 4 bases outside the gene matches. In nucleotides, the CDR3 is TGTGCCAGCAGCTTGGGAGGGACAGGGCTCAATGAGCAGTTCTTC. Protein: CASSLGGTGLNEQFF.

The chain is built from TRBV2 and TRBJ2-6, with 7 nucleotides matching TRBD1. With 4 bases clipped from V and 4 bases from J, the junction kept 10 bases outside the gene matches. CDR3 length: 17 residues. Looked up from germline, CDR1 is SNHLY and CDR2 is FYNNEI. CDR3 sequence reads: CASSGLTGVTGANVLTF. The CDR3 region has the DNA TGTGCCAGCAGTGGTCTCACAGGGGTTACAGGGGCCAACGTCCTGACTTTC.

The V call is TRBV5-5, the J call TRBJ2-3; possibly TRBD1 for D (5 bases). CDR3 length: 14 amino acids. The germline CDR1 and CDR2 sequences are SGHKS and YYEKEE (reference sequence). V gave up 1 base and J gave up 0 bases, with 6 bases separating them. The CDR3 DNA reads TGTGCCAGCAGCTTGCAGGGTAGCACAGATACGCAGTATTTT. Protein sequence: CASSLQGSTDTQYF.

V is TRBV4-3 and J is TRBJ2-7; 11 positions match TRBD1. The CDR3 has 17 amino acids. CDR1 LGHNA and CDR2 YSLEER come from the germline V gene. After removal of 3 bases from V and 4 bases from J, the junction contained 11 bases not matched to a gene. The CDR3 sequence is CASSHFLGQGVEYEQYF. The CDR3 DNA is TGCGCCAGCAGCCACTTCCTGGGACAGGGGGTCGAGTACGAGCAGTACTTC.

This clone was detected once. The chain is built from TRBV18 and TRBJ1-4; 10 bases match TRBD1. The length of the CDR3 is 19 residues. Trimming cost V 1 base and J 7 bases; bases outside gene matches: 15. Germline CDR1 is KGHSH and CDR2 is LQKENI. CDR3 sequence reads: CASSPLETGGFGGSEKLFF. CDR3 DNA: TGTGCCAGCTCACCACTTGAGACAGGGGGCTTCGGCGGGAGTGAAAAACTGTTTTTT. The whole variable domain, filled in from reference TRBV18 and TRBJ1-4, reads NAGVMQNPRHLVRRRGQEARLRCSPMKGHSHVYWYRQLPEEGLKFMVYLQKENIIDESGMPKERFSAEFPKEGPSILRIQQVVRGDSAAYFCASSPLETGGFGGSEKLFFGSGTQLSVL.

The chain uses TRBV10-1 and TRBJ2-7, with TRBD2 matching over 16 bases. V lost 0 bases, J lost 0 bases, and 17 bases stayed unmatched. The CDR3 contains 23 residues. CDR1 is WNHNN and CDR2 is SYGVQD in the germline V gene (reference sequence). The CDR3: CASSESKNSSGTSGRESSYEQYF. DNA of the CDR3: TGCGCCAGCAGTGAGTCGAAGAACAGCTCCGGGACTAGCGGGAGGGAGAGCTCCTACGAGCAGTACTTC.

This chain uses TRBV7-9 with TRBJ1-2; D is possibly TRBD1 (5 bases). There are 14 residues in the CDR3. Trimming left V 1 base short and J 8 bases short, with 14 bases between. CDR1 and CDR2 (germline): SEHNR, FQNEAQ (reference sequence). CDR3 region: CASSLDGGTGGYTF. For the CDR3, the DNA is TGTGCCAGCAGCTTAGATGGGGGGACGGGCGGCTACACCTTC.